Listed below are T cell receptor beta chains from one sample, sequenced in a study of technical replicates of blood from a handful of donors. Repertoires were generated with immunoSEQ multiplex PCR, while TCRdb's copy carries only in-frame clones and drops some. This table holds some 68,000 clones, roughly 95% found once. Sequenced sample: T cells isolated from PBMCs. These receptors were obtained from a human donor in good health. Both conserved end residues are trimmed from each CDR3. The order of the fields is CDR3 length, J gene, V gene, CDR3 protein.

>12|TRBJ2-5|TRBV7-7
ASSSIMREETQY
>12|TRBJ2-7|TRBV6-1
ASMLRGALYEQY
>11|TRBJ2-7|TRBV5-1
ASSPTGAYEQY
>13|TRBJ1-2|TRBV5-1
ASSVAVGQGYGYT
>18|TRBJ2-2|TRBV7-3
ASSLKSVWVGTTNTGELF
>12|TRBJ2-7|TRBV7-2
ASSYLAGIHEQY
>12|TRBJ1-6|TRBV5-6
ASSSRTGSSPLH
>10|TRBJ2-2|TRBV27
ASRELLGELF
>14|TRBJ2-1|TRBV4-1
ASSLQDRGSYNEQF
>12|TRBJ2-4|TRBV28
ASSLPEGVNIQY
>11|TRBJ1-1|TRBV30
AWTLQGNTEAF
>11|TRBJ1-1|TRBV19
ASSDRGNTEAF
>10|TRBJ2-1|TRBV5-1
ASSLSGQGQF
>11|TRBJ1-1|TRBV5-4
ASSAELNTEAF
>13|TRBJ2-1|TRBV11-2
ASSSGLAAYNEQF